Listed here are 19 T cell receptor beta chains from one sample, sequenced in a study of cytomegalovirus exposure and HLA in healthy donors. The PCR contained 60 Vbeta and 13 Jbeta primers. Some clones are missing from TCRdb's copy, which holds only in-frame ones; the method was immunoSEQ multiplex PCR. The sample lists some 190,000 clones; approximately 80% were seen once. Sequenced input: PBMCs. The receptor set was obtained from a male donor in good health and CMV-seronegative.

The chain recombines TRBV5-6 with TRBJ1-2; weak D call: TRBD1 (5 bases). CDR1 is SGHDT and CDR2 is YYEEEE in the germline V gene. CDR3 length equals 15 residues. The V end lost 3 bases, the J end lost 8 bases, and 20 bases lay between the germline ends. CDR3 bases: TGTGCCAGCAGCTATAGGCAGGGCATATTGACGGGCTACACCTTC. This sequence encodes CASSYRQGILTGYTF.

The DNA of the CDR3 is TGTGCCAGCAGCCGCAGGGGCGCGGACTATGGCTACACCTTC. It is translated as CASSRRGADYGYTF. The rearrangement links TRBV7-9 to TRBJ1-2, with TRBD1 as a possible D gene (6 bases). Deletions cut 5 bases from V and 3 bases from J, with 13 bases between. The germline CDR1 and CDR2 sequences are SEHNR and FQNEAQ (reference sequence). The CDR3 has 14 residues.

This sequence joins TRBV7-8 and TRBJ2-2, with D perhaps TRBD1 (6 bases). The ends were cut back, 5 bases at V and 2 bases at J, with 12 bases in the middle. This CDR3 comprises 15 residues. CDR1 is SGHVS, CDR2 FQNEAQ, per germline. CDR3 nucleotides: TGTGCCAGCAGCGAGGACAGAGTAAACACCGGGGAGCTGTTTTTT. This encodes CASSEDRVNTGELFF. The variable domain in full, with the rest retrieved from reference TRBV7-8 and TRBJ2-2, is GAGVSQSPRYKVAKRGQDVALRCDPISGHVSLFWYQQALGQGPEFLTYFQNEAQLDKSGLPSDRFFAERPEGSVSTLKIQRTQQEDSAVYLCASSEDRVNTGELFFGEGSRLTVL.

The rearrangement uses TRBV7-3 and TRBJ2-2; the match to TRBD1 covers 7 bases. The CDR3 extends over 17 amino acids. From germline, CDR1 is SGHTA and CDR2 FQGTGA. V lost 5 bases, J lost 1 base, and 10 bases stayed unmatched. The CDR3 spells CASSRPPGQLNTGELFF. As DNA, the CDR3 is TGTGCCAGCAGCAGACCCCCGGGACAGCTGAACACCGGGGAGCTGTTTTTT. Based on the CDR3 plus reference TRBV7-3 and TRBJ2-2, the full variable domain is GAGVSQTPSNKVTEKGKYVELRCDPISGHTALYWYRQSLGQGPEFLIYFQGTGAADDSGLPNDRFFAVRPEGSVSTLKIQRTERGDSAVYLCASSRPPGQLNTGELFFGEGSRLTVL.

The CDR3 sequence: CASSVLSAGANVLTF. The DNA of the CDR3 is TGTGCCAGCAGCGTACTTAGCGCTGGGGCCAACGTCCTGACTTTC. J is TRBJ2-6 and V is TRBV9; possible D gene TRBD2, 5 bases. CDR1 is SGDLS, CDR2 YYNGEE, per germline. Trimming removed 1 base from V and 2 bases from J, with 7 bases in between. The CDR3 loop spans 15 amino acids. The variable domain in full, with the rest retrieved from reference TRBV9 and TRBJ2-6, is DSGVTQTPKHLITATGQRVTLRCSPRSGDLSVYWYQQSLDQGLQFLIQYYNGEERAKGNILERFSAQQFPDLHSELNLSSLELGDSALYFCASSVLSAGANVLTFGAGSRLTVL.

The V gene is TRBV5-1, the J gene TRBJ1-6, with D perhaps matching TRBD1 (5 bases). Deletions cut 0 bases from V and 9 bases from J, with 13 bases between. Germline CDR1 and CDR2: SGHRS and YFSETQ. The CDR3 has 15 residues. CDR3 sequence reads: CASSLAQGGSSPLHF. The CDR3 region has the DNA TGCGCCAGCAGCTTGGCCCAGGGCGGGAGTTCACCCCTCCACTTT.

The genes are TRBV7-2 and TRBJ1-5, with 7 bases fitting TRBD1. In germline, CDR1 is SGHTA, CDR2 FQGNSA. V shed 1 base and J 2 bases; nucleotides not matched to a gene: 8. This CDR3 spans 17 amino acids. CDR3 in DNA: TGTGCCAGCAGCTTAGGGTGGGGACAGAAAGGCAATCAGCCCCAGCATTTT. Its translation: CASSLGWGQKGNQPQHF.

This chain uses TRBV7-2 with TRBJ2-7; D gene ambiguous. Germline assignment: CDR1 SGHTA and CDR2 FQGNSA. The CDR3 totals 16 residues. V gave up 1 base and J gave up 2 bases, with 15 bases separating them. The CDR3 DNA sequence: TGTGCCAGCAGCTTAGACGCGAGCTACCGTACCTACGAGCAGTACTTC. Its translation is CASSLDASYRTYEQYF.

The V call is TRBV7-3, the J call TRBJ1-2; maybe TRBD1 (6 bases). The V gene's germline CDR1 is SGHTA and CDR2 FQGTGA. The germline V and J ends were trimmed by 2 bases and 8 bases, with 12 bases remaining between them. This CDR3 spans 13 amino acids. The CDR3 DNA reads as TGTGCCAGCAGCTTAGCGACAGGTGGCGGCTACACCTTC. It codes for CASSLATGGGYTF.

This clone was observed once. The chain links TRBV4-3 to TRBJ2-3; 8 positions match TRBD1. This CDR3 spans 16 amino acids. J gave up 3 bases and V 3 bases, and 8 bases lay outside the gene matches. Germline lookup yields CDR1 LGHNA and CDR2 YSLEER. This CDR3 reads CASSQTPTGDTDTQYF. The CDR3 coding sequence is TGCGCCAGCAGCCAGACCCCGACAGGGGATACAGATACGCAGTATTTT.

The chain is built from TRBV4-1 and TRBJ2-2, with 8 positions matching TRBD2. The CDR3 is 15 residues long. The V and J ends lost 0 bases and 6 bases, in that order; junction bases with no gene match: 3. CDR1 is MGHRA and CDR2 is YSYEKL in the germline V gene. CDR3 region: CASSQEILAAGELFF. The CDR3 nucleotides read TGCGCCAGCAGCCAAGAGATACTAGCGGCCGGGGAGCTGTTTTTT.

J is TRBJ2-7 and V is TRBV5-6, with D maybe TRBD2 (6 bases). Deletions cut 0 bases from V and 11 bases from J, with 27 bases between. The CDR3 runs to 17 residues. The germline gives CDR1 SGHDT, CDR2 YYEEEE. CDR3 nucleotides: TGTGCCAGCAGCTTGGGGAGGGCAGGGTCCCTCTCGGTGTTGGAGTACTTC. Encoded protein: CASSLGRAGSLSVLEYF.

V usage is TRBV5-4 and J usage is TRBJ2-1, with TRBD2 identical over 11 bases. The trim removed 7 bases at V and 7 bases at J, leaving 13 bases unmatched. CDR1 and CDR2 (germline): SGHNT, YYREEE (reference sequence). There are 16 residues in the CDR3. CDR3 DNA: TGTGCCAGCGGCGTCCCCGGGACTAGCGGTTTGAATGAGCAGTTCTTC. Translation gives CASGVPGTSGLNEQFF.

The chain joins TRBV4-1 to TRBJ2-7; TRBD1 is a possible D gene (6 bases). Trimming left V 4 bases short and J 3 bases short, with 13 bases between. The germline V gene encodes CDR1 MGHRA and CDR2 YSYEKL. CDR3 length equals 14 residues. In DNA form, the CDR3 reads TGCGCCAGCAGCCGGGGGCAGGGTGGCTACGAGCAGTACTTC. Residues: CASSRGQGGYEQYF.

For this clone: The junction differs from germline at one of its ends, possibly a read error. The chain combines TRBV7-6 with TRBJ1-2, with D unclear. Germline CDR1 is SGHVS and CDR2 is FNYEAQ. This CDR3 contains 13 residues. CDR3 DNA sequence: TGTGCCAGCAGCTTATCGGGGAGCTATGGCTACCCCTTC. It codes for CASSLSGSYGYPF. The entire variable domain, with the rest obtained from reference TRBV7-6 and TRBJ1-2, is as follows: GAGVSQSPRYKVTKRGQDVALRCDPISGHVSLYWYRQALGQGPEFLTYFNYEAQQDKSGLPNDRFSAERPEGSISTLTIQRTEQRDSAMYRCASSLSGSYGYPFGSGTRLTVV.

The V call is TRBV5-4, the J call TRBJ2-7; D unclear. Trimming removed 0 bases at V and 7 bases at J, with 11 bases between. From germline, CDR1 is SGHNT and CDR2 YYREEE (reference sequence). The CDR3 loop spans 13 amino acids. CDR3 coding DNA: TGTGCCAGCAGCTTGGACCCTAGTGGGGAGCAGTACTTC. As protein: CASSLDPSGEQYF.

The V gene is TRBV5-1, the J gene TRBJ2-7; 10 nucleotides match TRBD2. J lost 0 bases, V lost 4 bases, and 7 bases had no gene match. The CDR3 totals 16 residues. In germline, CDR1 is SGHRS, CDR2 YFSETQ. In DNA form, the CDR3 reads TGCGCCAGCAGCCCGAGGACTAGCGGAAACTCCTACGAGCAGTACTTC. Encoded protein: CASSPRTSGNSYEQYF.

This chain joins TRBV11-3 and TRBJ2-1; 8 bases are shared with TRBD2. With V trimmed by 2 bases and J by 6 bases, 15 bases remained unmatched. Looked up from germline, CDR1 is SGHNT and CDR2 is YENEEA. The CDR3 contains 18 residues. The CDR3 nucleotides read TGTGCCAGCAGCTTATCTCTAGGGGGACGGGGGGGTTTCAATGAGCAGTTCTTC. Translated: CASSLSLGGRGGFNEQFF.

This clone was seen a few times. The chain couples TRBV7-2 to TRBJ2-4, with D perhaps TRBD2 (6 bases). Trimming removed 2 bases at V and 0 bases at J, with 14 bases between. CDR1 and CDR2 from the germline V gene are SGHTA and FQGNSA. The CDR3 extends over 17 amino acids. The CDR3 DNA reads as TGTGCCAGCAGCTTACGGGCGGGATCGGTAGCCAAAAACATTCAGTACTTC. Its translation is CASSLRAGSVAKNIQYF.